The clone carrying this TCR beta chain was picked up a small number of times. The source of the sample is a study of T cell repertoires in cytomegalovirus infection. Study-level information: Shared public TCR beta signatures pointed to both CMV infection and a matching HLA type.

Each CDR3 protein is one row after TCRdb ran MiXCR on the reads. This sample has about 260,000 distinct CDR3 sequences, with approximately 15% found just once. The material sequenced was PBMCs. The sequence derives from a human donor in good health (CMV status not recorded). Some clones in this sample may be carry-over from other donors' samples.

CDR3 in DNA: TGCAGTGCTCAGAAAGGGGGCACGTACCAAGAGACCCAGTACTTC. Amino acid sequence: CSAQKGGTYQETQYF. This chain uses TRBV20-1 with TRBJ2-5, with 7 bases aligning to TRBD1. V shed 5 bases, J shed 0 bases, and the junction held 9 bases outside the gene matches. The CDR3 sequence is 15 residues long. Germline CDR1 is DFQATT and CDR2 is SNEGSKA (reference sequence).